This is a list of T cell receptor beta chains from one sample in a study of Ad26.COV2.S vaccination and SARS-CoV-2 variants. Clones were sequenced by immunoSEQ multiplex PCR, and TCRdb holds only the in-frame ones, with some missing. Among under 550,000 clones listed, 90% were seen once. The sequencing here drew on peripheral blood, taken in a trial of Ad26.COV2.S vaccine versus placebo. The receptor source for this set is a person aged 18-65 years who received the Ad26.COV2.S COVID-19 vaccine or a placebo. Both conserved end residues are part of each CDR3. Each record gives: J gene, D gene, clone size, V gene, CDR3 protein, CDR3 DNA. The D gene is left open where the match is weak. Part of the rows lack a size; the others show once, few, many or a class for expanded clones.

j_call: TRBJ2-2
d_call: TRBD2
clone_size: once
v_call: TRBV3-1/TRBV3-2
cdr3_aa: CASSQELAGAWELFF
cdr3_nt: TGTGCCAGCAGCCAAGAACTAGCGGGAGCTTGGGAGCTGTTTTTT

j_call: TRBJ1-5
d_call: .
clone_size: once
v_call: TRBV30
cdr3_aa: CAWSVGNQPQHF
cdr3_nt: TGTGCCTGGAGTGTCGGAAATCAGCCCCAGCATTTT

j_call: TRBJ2-5
d_call: .
clone_size: .
v_call: TRBV5-4
cdr3_aa: CASSQDWEETQYF
cdr3_nt: TGTGCCAGCAGCCAGGACTGGGAAGAGACCCAGTACTTC

j_call: TRBJ2-1
d_call: TRBD2
clone_size: .
v_call: TRBV11-3
cdr3_aa: CASSLRLAGDDEQFF
cdr3_nt: TGTGCCAGCAGCTTAAGACTAGCGGGAGATGATGAGCAGTTCTTC

j_call: TRBJ2-2
d_call: .
clone_size: .
v_call: TRBV6-6
cdr3_aa: CASSYYSNRPGELFF
cdr3_nt: TGTGCCAGCAGTTACTACTCGAATCGTCCCGGGGAGCTGTTTTTT

j_call: TRBJ2-7
d_call: .
clone_size: .
v_call: TRBV5-1
cdr3_aa: CASSLVATGEQYF
cdr3_nt: TGCGCCAGCAGCTTGGTAGCGACAGGCGAGCAGTACTTC

j_call: TRBJ1-2
d_call: .
clone_size: once
v_call: TRBV4-1
cdr3_aa: CASHGILGYGYTF
cdr3_nt: TGCGCCAGCCACGGGATTCTTGGGTACGGCTACACCTTC

j_call: TRBJ2-5
d_call: TRBD2
clone_size: .
v_call: TRBV30
cdr3_aa: CAWSGGREETQYF
cdr3_nt: TGTGCCTGGAGTGGCGGGAGGGAAGAGACCCAGTACTTC

j_call: TRBJ1-1
d_call: .
clone_size: few
v_call: TRBV11-3
cdr3_aa: CASSLEGQTEAFF
cdr3_nt: TGTGCCAGCAGCTTAGAAGGGCAGACTGAAGCTTTCTTT

j_call: TRBJ2-5
d_call: .
clone_size: .
v_call: TRBV7-7
cdr3_aa: CASSLGTGQGETQYF
cdr3_nt: TGTGCCAGCAGCTTAGGGACGGGGCAGGGAGAGACCCAGTACTTC

j_call: TRBJ1-1
d_call: .
clone_size: .
v_call: TRBV7-9
cdr3_aa: CASSLPRQGIEAFF
cdr3_nt: TGTGCCAGCAGCTTACCCCGCCAGGGGATTGAAGCTTTCTTT

j_call: TRBJ2-3
d_call: .
clone_size: .
v_call: TRBV5-1
cdr3_aa: CASSPGAADTQYF
cdr3_nt: TGCGCCAGCAGCCCCGGGGCGGCAGATACGCAGTATTTT

j_call: TRBJ2-1
d_call: TRBD2
clone_size: .
v_call: TRBV4-1
cdr3_aa: CASSQPGLADLYMFF
cdr3_nt: TGCGCCAGCAGCCAGCCGGGACTAGCTGACCTGTACATGTTCTTC

j_call: TRBJ2-7
d_call: .
clone_size: once
v_call: TRBV6-4
cdr3_aa: CASRGTTTEQYF
cdr3_nt: TGTGCCAGCAGAGGGACGACGACCGAGCAGTACTTC

j_call: TRBJ2-1
d_call: .
clone_size: .
v_call: TRBV29-1
cdr3_aa: CSVATYNEQFF
cdr3_nt: TGCAGCGTTGCAACTTACAATGAGCAGTTCTTC

j_call: TRBJ2-3
d_call: TRBD2
clone_size: .
v_call: TRBV7-9
cdr3_aa: CASSSSGRESTDTQYF
cdr3_nt: TGTGCCAGCAGCTCTAGCGGGAGGGAAAGCACAGATACGCAGTATTTT

j_call: TRBJ1-6
d_call: TRBD1
clone_size: .
v_call: TRBV5-6
cdr3_aa: CASSLPGQNSPLHF
cdr3_nt: TGTGCCAGCAGCTTGCCGGGACAGAATTCACCCCTCCACTTT

j_call: TRBJ2-5
d_call: .
clone_size: .
v_call: TRBV30
cdr3_aa: CAWSVRRMETQYF
cdr3_nt: TGTGCCTGGAGTGTAAGGAGGATGGAGACCCAGTACTTC

j_call: TRBJ2-7
d_call: .
clone_size: .
v_call: TRBV27
cdr3_aa: CASSLLGDPSYEQYF
cdr3_nt: TGTGCCAGCAGTTTATTAGGGGACCCGTCCTACGAGCAGTACTTC

j_call: TRBJ1-1
d_call: .
clone_size: .
v_call: TRBV9
cdr3_aa: CASSVLGSTEAFF
cdr3_nt: TGTGCCAGCAGCGTTTTAGGGAGCACTGAAGCTTTCTTT

j_call: TRBJ2-7
d_call: .
clone_size: .
v_call: TRBV19
cdr3_aa: CASSMGKGLLFYEQYF
cdr3_nt: TGTGCCAGTAGTATGGGGAAGGGGCTCTTATTTTACGAGCAGTACTTC

j_call: TRBJ2-5
d_call: .
clone_size: .
v_call: TRBV5-1
cdr3_aa: CASSIQEGTQYF
cdr3_nt: TGCGCCAGCAGCATCCAGGAGGGGACCCAGTACTTC

j_call: TRBJ2-1
d_call: .
clone_size: once
v_call: TRBV6-5
cdr3_aa: CASGYNEQFF
cdr3_nt: TGTGCCAGCGGTTACAATGAGCAGTTCTTC

j_call: TRBJ2-7
d_call: TRBD1
clone_size: .
v_call: TRBV30
cdr3_aa: CACNLDRGGDEQYF
cdr3_nt: TGTGCCTGCAACCTGGACAGGGGCGGCGACGAGCAGTACTTC

j_call: TRBJ2-3
d_call: .
clone_size: .
v_call: TRBV29-1
cdr3_aa: CSVDSAGTDTQYF
cdr3_nt: TGCAGCGTTGATAGTGCGGGAACAGATACGCAGTATTTT

j_call: TRBJ2-7
d_call: .
clone_size: .
v_call: TRBV7-9
cdr3_aa: CASSLDANYEQYF
cdr3_nt: TGTGCCAGCAGCTTAGACGCGAATTACGAGCAGTACTTC

j_call: TRBJ2-1
d_call: TRBD2
clone_size: few
v_call: TRBV6-2/TRBV6-3
cdr3_aa: CASSLAGGPFHEQFF
cdr3_nt: TGTGCCAGCAGTTTAGCGGGAGGGCCCTTTCATGAGCAGTTCTTC

j_call: TRBJ2-1
d_call: TRBD2
clone_size: .
v_call: TRBV5-4
cdr3_aa: CASSQTSGRNEQFF
cdr3_nt: TGTGCCAGCAGTCAAACTAGCGGGAGAAATGAGCAGTTCTTC

j_call: TRBJ1-5
d_call: TRBD1
clone_size: .
v_call: TRBV9
cdr3_aa: CASSVGTGGYQPQHF
cdr3_nt: TGTGCCAGCAGCGTCGGCACAGGGGGCTATCAGCCCCAGCATTTT

j_call: TRBJ1-1
d_call: TRBD1
clone_size: .
v_call: TRBV18
cdr3_aa: CASSPDRSNEAFF
cdr3_nt: TGTGCCAGCTCACCGGACAGGAGCAATGAAGCTTTCTTT